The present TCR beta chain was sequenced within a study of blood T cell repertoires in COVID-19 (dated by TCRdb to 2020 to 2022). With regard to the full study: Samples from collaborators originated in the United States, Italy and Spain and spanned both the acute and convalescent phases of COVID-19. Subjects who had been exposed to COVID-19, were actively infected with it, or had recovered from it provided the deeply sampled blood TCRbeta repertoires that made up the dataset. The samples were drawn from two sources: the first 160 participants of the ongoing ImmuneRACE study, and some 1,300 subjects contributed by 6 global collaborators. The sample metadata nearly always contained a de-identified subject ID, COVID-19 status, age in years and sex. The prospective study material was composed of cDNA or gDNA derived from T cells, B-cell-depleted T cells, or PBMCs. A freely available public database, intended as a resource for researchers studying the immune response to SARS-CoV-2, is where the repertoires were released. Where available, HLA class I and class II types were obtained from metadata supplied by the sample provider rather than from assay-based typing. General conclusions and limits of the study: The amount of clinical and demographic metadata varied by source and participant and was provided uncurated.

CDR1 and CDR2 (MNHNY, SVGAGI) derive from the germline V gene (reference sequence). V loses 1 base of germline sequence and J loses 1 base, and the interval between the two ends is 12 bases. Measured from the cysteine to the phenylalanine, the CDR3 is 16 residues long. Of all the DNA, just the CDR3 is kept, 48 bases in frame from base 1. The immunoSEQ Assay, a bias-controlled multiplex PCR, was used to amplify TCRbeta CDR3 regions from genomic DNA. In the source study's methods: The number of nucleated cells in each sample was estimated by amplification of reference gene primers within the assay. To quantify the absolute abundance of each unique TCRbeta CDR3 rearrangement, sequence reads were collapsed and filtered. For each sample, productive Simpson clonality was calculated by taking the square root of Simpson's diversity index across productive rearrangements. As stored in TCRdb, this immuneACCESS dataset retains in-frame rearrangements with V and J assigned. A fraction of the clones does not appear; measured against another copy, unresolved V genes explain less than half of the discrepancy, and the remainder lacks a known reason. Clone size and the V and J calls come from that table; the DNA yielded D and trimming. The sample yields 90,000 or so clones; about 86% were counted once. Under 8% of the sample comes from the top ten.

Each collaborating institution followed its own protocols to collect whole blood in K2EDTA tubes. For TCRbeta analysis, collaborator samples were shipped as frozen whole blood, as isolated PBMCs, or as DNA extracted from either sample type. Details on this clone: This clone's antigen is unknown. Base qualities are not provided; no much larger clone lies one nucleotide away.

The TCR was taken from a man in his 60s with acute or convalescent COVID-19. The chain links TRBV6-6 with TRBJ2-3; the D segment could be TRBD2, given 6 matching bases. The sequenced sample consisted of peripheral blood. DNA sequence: TGTGCCAGCAGTTACTTACTGGGGGGAGGCACAGATACGCAGTATTTT. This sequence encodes CASSYLLGGGTDTQYF.